What follows are 8 T cell receptor beta chains derived from one specimen sequenced in a study of identical twins. TCRdb redid the calling of the 5' RACE reads with MiXCR, one entry per CDR3 protein. The sample carries about 1.7 million distinct CDR3 sequences, roughly a third recorded once. Sequencing was done on a sample of cord blood. The receptors come from a newborn girl in good health.

The CDR3 sequence is CAISEPSGPSTREQYF. The DNA of the CDR3 is TGTGCCATCAGTGAGCCTTCCGGGCCCAGTACGAGGGAGCAGTACTTC. The rearrangement uses TRBV10-3 and TRBJ2-7, with unresolved D. V shed 2 bases and J shed 7 bases, with 21 bases lying between them. From germline, CDR1 is ENHRY and CDR2 SYGVKD. This CDR3 comprises 16 residues.

The chain has TRBV20-1 and TRBJ1-2, with a weak D call TRBD1 (5 bases). Germline lookup yields CDR1 DFQATT and CDR2 SNEGSKA (reference sequence). V shed 3 bases and J shed 1 base, with 9 bases lying between them. The CDR3 spans 13 residues. DNA of the CDR3: TGCAGTGCTAGCCGAGGACATAACTATGGCTACACCTTC. Amino acid sequence: CSASRGHNYGYTF.

The chain combines TRBV6-1 with TRBJ2-7; D may be TRBD2 (6 bases). V was pared by 6 bases and J by 3 bases, with 15 bases between. CDR1 and CDR2 from the germline V gene are MNHNS and SASEGT. This CDR3 contains 14 residues. CDR3 sequence (DNA): TGTGCCAGCAGACCCGCGGGACGACTCTACGAGCAGTACTTC. Its translation is CASRPAGRLYEQYF.

V is TRBV5-1 and J is TRBJ2-7; maybe TRBD1 (5 bases). The CDR3 contains 14 residues. The V gene's germline CDR1 is SGHRS and CDR2 YFSETQ. Trimming shortened V by 4 bases and J by 0 bases, and 11 bases separated the two germline ends. The CDR3 DNA reads TGCGCCAGCAGCGCGACAGATTTCTCCTACGAGCAGTACTTC. It codes for CASSATDFSYEQYF.

V is TRBV7-2 and J is TRBJ1-4; maybe TRBD1 (6 bases). Germline values: CDR1 SGHTA, CDR2 FQGNSA. CDR3 length equals 15 residues. Trimming took 5 bases from V and 3 from J, leaving 13 bases between them. DNA of the CDR3: TGTGCCAGCAGCGCCACAGGGATAGCTAATGAAAAACTGTTTTTT. Amino acid sequence: CASSATGIANEKLFF.

Regarding this clonotype: A much larger clonotype is one base distant, so this may be a read error. The chain has TRBV14 and TRBJ1-6, with D perhaps TRBD1 (6 bases). This CDR3 has 15 amino acids. Germline CDR1 SGHDN, CDR2 FVKESK. This chain's CDR3 is CASSPRDTYNSPPHF. Here the CDR3 DNA reads TGTGCCAGCAGCCCCCGGGACACCTATAATTCACCCCCCCACTTT. The whole variable domain, filled in from reference TRBV14 and TRBJ1-6, reads EAGVTQFPSHSVIEKGQTVTLRCDPISGHDNLYWYRRVMGKEIKFLLHFVKESKQDESGMPNNRFLAERTGGTYSTLKVQPAELEDSGVYFCASSPRDTYNSPPHFGNGTRLTVT.

The table lists this clonotype with a few counts. The gene calls are TRBV28 and TRBJ2-1; 12 bases match TRBD2. V was pared by 4 bases and J by 8 bases, with 9 bases of the junction left unmatched. CDR3 length: 16 residues. Germline V CDR1 and CDR2: MDHEN, SYDVKM. In nucleotides, the CDR3 is TGTGCCAGCAGTTCCCCGACTAGCGGGAGTATCTATGAGCAGTTCTTC. As protein: CASSSPTSGSIYEQFF.

The chain has TRBV27 and TRBJ2-2; D remains ambiguous. The CDR3 is made up of 17 amino acids. V was trimmed by 0 bases and J by 6 bases, leaving 17 bases between them. CDR1 is MNHEY, CDR2 SMNVEV, per germline (reference sequence). CDR3: CASSLSSLRTSSGELFF. The DNA of the CDR3 is TGTGCCAGCAGTTTATCGTCCCTACGAACCTCATCCGGGGAGCTGTTTTTT.